This paragraph covers one T cell receptor (beta chain) sequence. Its matching antigen is unknown. The length of the CDR3 is 16 residues. The germline CDR1 and CDR2 sequences are SGHNT and YENEEA. V was clipped by 8 bases and J by 0 bases; unmatched bases: 8. The data are from a study of PD-1 blockade in classical Hodgkin lymphoma. In the study overall: Treatment was intravenous nivolumab, 3 mg/kg every 2 weeks, until progression. Overall study results and limits: For complete responders, baseline diversity was comparable to that of newly diagnosed patients. Compared with baseline, CD4+ but not CD8+ TCR diversity had risen significantly by C4D1. Relapsed/refractory patients reportedly had the lowest baseline TCR diversity, below newly diagnosed patients, who were below healthy donors.

Time point specified: cycle 4 day 1 (C4D1), after five to seven weeks of nivolumab. Relapses following autologous stem cell transplantation were seen in all patients, with brentuximab vedotin exposure varying. The method was immunoSEQ multiplex PCR; TCRdb's version includes in-frame clones alone and lacks a portion of them. The data hold about 19,000 clones, with roughly 77% observed a single time. The source is a human donor with classical Hodgkin lymphoma. The specimen was peripheral blood mononuclear cells (PBMCs), collected before the fourth cycle of nivolumab. This chain uses TRBV11-3 with TRBJ2-3; 10 nucleotides line up with TRBD2. The CDR3 protein is CASSVIAGGSTDTQYF. For the CDR3, the DNA is TGTGCCAGCTCCGTTATAGCGGGGGGTAGCACAGATACGCAGTATTTT.